These 24 T cell receptor beta chains were sequenced from one sample in a study of beta chain features in type 1 diabetes. The investigators reverse transcribed all of the isolated RNA, so they sequenced expressed TCRB transcripts. Some clones are missing from TCRdb's copy, which holds only in-frame ones; the method was immunoSEQ multiplex PCR. Of around 300,000 clones in the sample, approximately 15% were seen once. The sample taken for sequencing was central memory CD4+ T cells from blood. The receptor set was obtained from a young man in good health.

This clone turned up a few times. V gene TRBV10-3 combines with J gene TRBJ1-1, with D possibly matching TRBD1 (6 bases). Looked up from germline, CDR1 is ENHRY and CDR2 is SYGVKD. The V end lost 8 bases, the J end lost 1 base, and 17 bases lay between the germline ends. This CDR3 has 15 amino acids. CDR3 protein: CAISREGHGNTEAFF. The CDR3 nucleotides read TGTGCCATCTCGCGAGAGGGACATGGGAACACTGAAGCTTTCTTT.

The chain carries TRBV27 and TRBJ2-1; 8 nucleotides line up with TRBD2. The CDR3 runs to 15 residues. Per the germline V gene, CDR1 is MNHEY and CDR2 is SMNVEV (reference sequence). With V trimmed by 10 bases and J by 4 bases, 12 bases remained unmatched. In nucleotides, the CDR3 is TGTGCCACCGCACTTGGTAGCGGGAATTACAATGAGCAGTTCTTC. It translates to CATALGSGNYNEQFF.

The J gene is TRBJ2-3, the V gene TRBV6-1; TRBD2 matches 9 bases. The CDR3 extends over 16 amino acids. Trimming took 1 base from V and 2 from J; bases not matched to a gene: 4. Looked up from germline, CDR1 is MNHNS and CDR2 is SASEGT. CDR3 DNA sequence: TGTGCCAGCAGTGAAGAAGCGGGGGGTTTCACAGATACGCAGTATTTT. Its protein product is CASSEEAGGFTDTQYF.

This clone has a handful of counts. The gene calls are TRBV29-1 and TRBJ2-7; the match to TRBD1 covers 7 bases. The germline V gene has CDR1 SQVTM and CDR2 ANQGSEA. This CDR3 comprises 16 residues. The V segment lost 8 bases and the J segment 1 base; nucleotides outside the gene matches: 17. CDR3 region: CSIYLGYRGPSYEQYV. Written as DNA, the CDR3 is TGCAGCATATATCTCGGATATAGGGGGCCGTCCTACGAGCAGTACGTC.

This clone was detected only a few times. The chain uses TRBV7-7 and TRBJ2-5, with 8 bases fitting TRBD2. The CDR3 length is 15 residues. Looked up from germline, CDR1 is SSHAT and CDR2 is FNYEAQ (reference sequence). With 5 bases clipped from V and 0 bases from J, the junction kept 5 bases outside the gene matches. The CDR3 DNA follows: TGTGCCAGCAGCCAAGTAGCGGGGAACCAAGAGACCCAGTACTTC. Its translation is CASSQVAGNQETQYF. Looking up the rest from reference TRBV7-7 and TRBJ2-5 gives the full variable domain: GAGVSQSPRYKVTKRGQDVTLRCDPISSHATLYWYQQALGQGPEFLTYFNYEAQPDKSGLPSDRFSAERPEGSISTLTIQRTEQRDSAMYRCASSQVAGNQETQYFGPGTRLLVL.

This clone was recorded at least ten times. The gene calls are TRBV7-9 and TRBJ1-6, with TRBD1 matching over 7 bases. Germline-derived CDR1 and CDR2 are SEHNR and FQNEAQ (reference sequence). The CDR3 is made up of 14 amino acids. Trimming took 2 bases from V and 11 from J; bases not matched to a gene: 6. CDR3 region: CASSLQGDGPPLHF. Written as DNA, the CDR3 is TGTGCCAGCAGCTTACAGGGGGATGGTCCACCCCTCCACTTT. Complete variable domain (other parts from reference TRBV7-9 and TRBJ1-6): DTGVSQNPRHKITKRGQNVTFRCDPISEHNRLYWYRQTLGQGPEFLTYFQNEAQLEKSRLLSDRFSAERPKGSFSTLEIQRTEQGDSAMYLCASSLQGDGPPLHFGNGTRLTVT.

V usage is TRBV7-2 and J usage is TRBJ2-1; TRBD2 matches at 9 bases. The germline gives CDR1 SGHTA, CDR2 FQGNSA. V lost 2 bases to trimming and J lost 5 bases; unmatched junction nucleotides: 13. The CDR3 has 18 amino acids. This CDR3 is CASSLKASGRLRDNEQFF. CDR3 in DNA: TGTGCCAGCAGCTTAAAAGCCAGCGGGAGGCTACGTGACAATGAGCAGTTCTTC.

This clone was counted only a few times. The gene calls are TRBV7-6 and TRBJ2-1, with TRBD2 identical over 16 bases. CDR1 SGHVS and CDR2 FNYEAQ come from the germline V gene. This CDR3 is 18 amino acids long. The V gene end was trimmed by 3 bases and the J gene end by 9 bases; junction bases not matched to a gene: 11. The CDR3 DNA reads as TGTGCCAGCAGCTTCACGGCCGGGACTAGCGGGAGGGCCATTGAGCAGTTCTTC. It codes for CASSFTAGTSGRAIEQFF.

This chain links TRBV7-2 with TRBJ2-3; TRBD1 or TRBD2 may be the D gene (5 bases each). CDR3 length equals 16 residues. Trimming took off 1 base at V and 0 bases at J, with 11 bases between the two ends. Germline-derived CDR1 and CDR2 are SGHTA and FQGNSA. CDR3 nucleotide sequence: TGTGCCAGCAGCTTAGGGCTAGGGACGAGCACAGATACGCAGTATTTT. Protein product: CASSLGLGTSTDTQYF. Looking up the rest from reference TRBV7-2 and TRBJ2-3 gives the full variable domain: GAGVSQSPSNKVTEKGKDVELRCDPISGHTALYWYRQSLGQGLEFLIYFQGNSAPDKSGLPSDRFSAERTGGSVSTLTIQRTQQEDSAVYLCASSLGLGTSTDTQYFGPGTRLTVL.

This clone turned up a few times. V gene TRBV27 combines with J gene TRBJ1-4, with D uncertain. The germline gives CDR1 MNHEY, CDR2 SMNVEV (reference sequence). The CDR3 is 16 amino acids. The V end lost 3 bases, the J end lost 0 bases, and 11 bases lay between the germline ends. The CDR3: CASSLTPRATNEKLFF. In DNA, the CDR3 is TGTGCCAGCAGTTTGACCCCCCGCGCAACTAATGAAAAACTGTTTTTT.

This clone was observed a few times. The J gene is TRBJ2-2, the V gene TRBV7-2; D perhaps matches TRBD1 (5 bases). V shed 5 bases and J shed 1 base, with 11 bases lying between them. This CDR3 has 15 residues. Germline assignment: CDR1 SGHTA and CDR2 FQGNSA. CDR3 loop: CASSLGVRNTGELFF. The CDR3 nucleotides read TGTGCCAGCAGCCTAGGGGTGCGGAACACCGGGGAGCTGTTTTTT.

This chain uses TRBV5-4 with TRBJ2-7, with 7 nucleotides matching TRBD2. Germline lookup yields CDR1 SGHNT and CDR2 YYREEE (reference sequence). The CDR3 loop spans 18 amino acids. The DNA of the CDR3 is TGTGCCAACAGCGAGGTTTCTGGGAGGGAATTTATCCCCTACGAGCAGTACGTC. Translated, it gives CANSEVSGREFIPYEQYV.

Ten or more counts support this clone. The V call is TRBV6-6, the J call TRBJ1-4; D ambiguous. Germline V gene sequence: CDR1 MNHNY, CDR2 SVGAGI (reference sequence). CDR3 size: 14 residues. V was clipped by 1 base and J by 6 bases, with 9 bases between them. The CDR3 bases are TGTGCCAGCAGTTACTGGATCGGAGATGAAAAACTGTTTTTT. Residues: CASSYWIGDEKLFF.

There are a few counts of this clone. The genes are TRBV7-6 and TRBJ2-3; 8 bases line up with TRBD2. Trimming took 5 bases from V and 5 from J; bases not matched to a gene: 15. CDR3 length: 17 residues. Germline CDR1 reads SGHVS; CDR2 reads FNYEAQ. The CDR3 coding sequence is TGTGCCAGCAGCCCCCAGCCGGGGGGGGCCTTTGGAGATACGCAGTATTTT. It codes for CASSPQPGGAFGDTQYF.

This clone was observed a few times. The J gene is TRBJ2-1, the V gene TRBV5-1; TRBD1 aligns across 7 bases. Looked up from germline, CDR1 is SGHRS and CDR2 is YFSETQ. The V segment lost 0 bases and the J segment 7 bases; nucleotides outside the gene matches: 7. This CDR3 spans 15 amino acids. CDR3 sequence reads: CASSLAKTGWNEQFF. For the CDR3, the DNA is TGCGCCAGCAGCTTGGCAAAGACAGGGTGGAATGAGCAGTTCTTC.

V and J are TRBV2 and TRBJ1-5, with D possibly TRBD1 on 5 matching bases. CDR3 size: 13 residues. Trimming removed 6 bases at V and 5 bases at J, with 11 bases between. Germline assignment: CDR1 SNHLY and CDR2 FYNNEI. The CDR3 DNA reads as TGTGCCAGCAGGGACGACAGTTATCAGCCCCAGCATTTT. It specifies CASRDDSYQPQHF.

This clone was seen only a few times. The chain couples TRBV5-1 to TRBJ2-7, with 9 nucleotides matching TRBD1. The CDR3 is 15 residues long. In germline, CDR1 is SGHRS, CDR2 YFSETQ. V lost 3 bases and J lost 1; bases outside the gene matches: 5. This CDR3 is CASSSFGTGSYEQYF. DNA of the CDR3: TGCGCCAGCAGCTCCTTCGGGACAGGGTCCTACGAGCAGTACTTC.

The rearrangement links TRBV5-1 to TRBJ1-2; 11 bases are a match to TRBD1. Germline V gene lookup returns CDR1 SGHRS and CDR2 YFSETQ. The CDR3 extends over 15 amino acids. Losses at the gene ends were 4 bases for V and 2 bases for J; bases not matched to a gene: 4. The CDR3 sequence is CASSPGQGVNYGYTF. As DNA, the CDR3 is TGCGCCAGCAGCCCGGGACAGGGGGTAAACTATGGCTACACCTTC.

The chain carries TRBV10-3 and TRBJ2-3, with 15 bases identical to TRBD2. CDR1 is ENHRY and CDR2 is SYGVKD in the germline V gene. The CDR3 totals 16 residues. V shed 10 bases, J shed 6 bases, and the junction held 11 bases outside the gene matches. The CDR3 DNA reads as TGTGCCAGCACCCGGACTAGCGGGAGGGCCCAGGATACGCAGTATTTT. Amino acid sequence: CASTRTSGRAQDTQYF.

This clone was detected only a few times. The CDR3, as DNA: TGTGCCACCAGCAGCAACCGGGAGTACACAGATACGCAGTATTTT. Translating gives CATSSNREYTDTQYF. The rearrangement uses TRBV15 and TRBJ2-3; a weak D match, TRBD2 (6 bases). V was trimmed by 3 bases and J by 2 bases, leaving 12 bases between them. Germline values: CDR1 LNHNV, CDR2 YYDKDF (reference sequence). The CDR3 has 15 amino acids.

V and J are TRBV11-2 and TRBJ1-1; TRBD1 might be the D (5 bases). Germline assignment: CDR1 SGHAT and CDR2 FQNNGV. The CDR3 loop spans 13 amino acids. V dropped 5 bases and J dropped 6 bases, with 13 bases sitting between them. The CDR3 DNA reads as TGTGCCAGCAGCAGGGACCACTGGGCTGAAGCTTTCTTT. Translation gives CASSRDHWAEAFF. Variable domain in full (rest from reference TRBV11-2 and TRBJ1-1): EAGVAQSPRYKIIEKRQSVAFWCNPISGHATLYWYQQILGQGPKLLIQFQNNGVVDDSQLPKDRFSAERLKGVDSTLKIQPAKLEDSAVYLCASSRDHWAEAFFGQGTRLTVV.

There are many counts of this clone. CDR3 residues: CASSLDRGFSDSDEQYF. The CDR3 DNA is TGTGCCAGCAGCTTGGACAGGGGTTTCTCGGATTCGGACGAGCAGTACTTC. V is TRBV7-2 and J is TRBJ2-7; 9 nucleotides line up with TRBD1. The CDR3 extends over 17 amino acids. Trimming took 3 bases from V and 5 from J; bases not matched to a gene: 14. From germline, CDR1 is SGHTA and CDR2 FQGNSA.

At least ten counts were recorded for this clone. The V and J genes are TRBV7-8 and TRBJ2-5; tentative D call: TRBD1 (5 bases). Germline V lookup: CDR1 SGHVS, CDR2 FQNEAQ. The V and J ends lost 4 bases and 10 bases respectively, with 13 bases between them. There are 12 residues in the CDR3. CDR3 region: CASSSDTGVQYF. The DNA of the CDR3 is TGTGCCAGCAGCTCAGACACAGGTGTCCAGTACTTC.

In this sample, this clone turned up a few times. DNA of the CDR3: TGTGCCAGCAGTGAAGGGTTTCAGCCCCAGCATTTT. It specifies CASSEGFQPQHF. The chain combines TRBV25-1 with TRBJ1-5; D is unclear. The CDR3 is made up of 12 amino acids. In germline, CDR1 is MGHDK, CDR2 SYGVNS. Trimming pared 2 bases from V and 6 bases from J, leaving 5 bases between.